This note documents a single T cell receptor beta chain sequence. Participant age was roughly 18 to 100 years, and participants resided in fewer than 30 US areas. This entry comes from a study of blood T cell repertoires in COVID-19. Sequencing was performed with immunoSEQ multiplex PCR; in TCRdb, only in-frame clones are kept and a portion is missing. The sample includes fewer than 150,000 clones, 80% to 85% of them seen just once. Germline values: CDR1 MNHNS, CDR2 SASEGT. V lost 2 bases to trimming and J lost 6 bases, with 8 bases between them. CDR3 length equals 12 residues. The rearrangement links TRBV6-1 to TRBJ2-7; D perhaps matches TRBD1 (5 bases). The clonotype originates from a man between 25 and 39 years old who had recovered from COVID-19. The sequencing sample was made of PBMCs or T cells enriched from blood (not recorded which). CDR3 residues: CASSETGSEQYV. The CDR3 DNA follows: TGTGCCAGCAGTGAAACAGGAAGCGAGCAGTACGTC.